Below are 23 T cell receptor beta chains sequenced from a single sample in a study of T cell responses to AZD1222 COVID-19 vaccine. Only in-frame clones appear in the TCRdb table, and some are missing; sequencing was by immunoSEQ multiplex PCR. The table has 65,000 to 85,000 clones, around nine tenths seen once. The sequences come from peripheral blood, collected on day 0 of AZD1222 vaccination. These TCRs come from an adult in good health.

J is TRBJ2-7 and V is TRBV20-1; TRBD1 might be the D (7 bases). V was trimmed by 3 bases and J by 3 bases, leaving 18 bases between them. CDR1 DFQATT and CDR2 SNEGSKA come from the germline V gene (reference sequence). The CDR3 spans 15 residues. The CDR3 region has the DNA TGCAGTGCTAGTGAGGGCGGGACAGTCCTCTACGAGCAGTACTTC. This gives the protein CSASEGGTVLYEQYF.

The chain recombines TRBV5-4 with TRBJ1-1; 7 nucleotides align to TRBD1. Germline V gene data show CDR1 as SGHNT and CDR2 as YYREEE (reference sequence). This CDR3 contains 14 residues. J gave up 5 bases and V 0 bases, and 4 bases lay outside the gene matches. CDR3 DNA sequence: TGTGCCAGCAGCTTGGAGCAGGGGGGAACTGAAGCTTTCTTT. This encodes CASSLEQGGTEAFF. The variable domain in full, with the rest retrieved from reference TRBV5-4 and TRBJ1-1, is ETGVTQSPTHLIKTRGQQVTLRCSSQSGHNTVSWYQQALGQGPQFIFQYYREEENGRGNFPPRFSGLQFPNYSSELNVNALELDDSALYLCASSLEQGGTEAFFGQGTRLTVV.

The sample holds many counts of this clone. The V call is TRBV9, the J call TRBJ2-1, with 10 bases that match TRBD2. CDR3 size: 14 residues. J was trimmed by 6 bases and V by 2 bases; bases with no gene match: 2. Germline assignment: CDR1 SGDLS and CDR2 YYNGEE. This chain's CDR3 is CASSVSGGGNEQFF. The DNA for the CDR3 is TGTGCCAGCAGCGTCAGCGGGGGGGGCAATGAGCAGTTCTTC.

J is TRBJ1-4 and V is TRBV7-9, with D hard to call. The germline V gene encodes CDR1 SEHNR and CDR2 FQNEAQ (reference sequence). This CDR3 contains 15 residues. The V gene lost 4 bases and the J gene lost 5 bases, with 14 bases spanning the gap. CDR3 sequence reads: CASSSTDPRNEKLFF. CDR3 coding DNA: TGTGCCAGCAGCTCCACAGACCCCCGGAATGAAAAACTGTTTTTT.

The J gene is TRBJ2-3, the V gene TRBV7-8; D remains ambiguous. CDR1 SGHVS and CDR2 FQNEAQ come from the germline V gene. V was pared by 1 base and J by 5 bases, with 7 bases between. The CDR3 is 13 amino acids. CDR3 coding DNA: TGTGCCAGCAGCTTAGGGGGAAGAGATACGCAGTATTTT. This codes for CASSLGGRDTQYF.

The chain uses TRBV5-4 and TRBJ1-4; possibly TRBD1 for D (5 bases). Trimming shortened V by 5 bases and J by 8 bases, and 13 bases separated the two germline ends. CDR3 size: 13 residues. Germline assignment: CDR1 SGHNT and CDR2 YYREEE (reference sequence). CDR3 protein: CASSLGGPEKLFF. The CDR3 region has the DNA TGTGCCAGCAGTCTGGGGGGTCCCGAAAAACTGTTTTTT.

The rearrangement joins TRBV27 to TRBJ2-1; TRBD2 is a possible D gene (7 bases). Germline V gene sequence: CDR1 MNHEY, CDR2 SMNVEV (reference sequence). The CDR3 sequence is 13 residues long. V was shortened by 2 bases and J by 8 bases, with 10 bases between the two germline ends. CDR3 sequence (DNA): TGTGCCAGCAGTTTAGGGGGGGGCTATGAGCAGTTCTTC. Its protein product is CASSLGGGYEQFF.

Written as DNA, the CDR3 is TGTGCCAGCCTTGCAGGGAGAGGGGAGACCCAGTACTTC. Translating it yields CASLAGRGETQYF. The J gene is TRBJ2-5, the V gene TRBV18; possibly TRBD1 or TRBD2 for D (5 bases each). V was clipped by 8 bases and J by 5 bases, with 15 bases between them. CDR1 is KGHSH, CDR2 LQKENI, per germline. There are 13 residues in the CDR3.

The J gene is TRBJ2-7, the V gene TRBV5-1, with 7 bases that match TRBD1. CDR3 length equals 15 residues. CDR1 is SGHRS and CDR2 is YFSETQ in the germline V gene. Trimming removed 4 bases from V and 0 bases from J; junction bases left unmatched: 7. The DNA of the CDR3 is TGCGCCAGCAGCATAACGGGACAGAGCTCCTACGAGCAGTACTTC. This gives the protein CASSITGQSSYEQYF.

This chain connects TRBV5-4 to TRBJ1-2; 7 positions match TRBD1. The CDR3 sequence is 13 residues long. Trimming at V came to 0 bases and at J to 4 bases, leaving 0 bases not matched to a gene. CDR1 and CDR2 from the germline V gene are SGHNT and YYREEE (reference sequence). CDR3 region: CASSLGTGYGYTF. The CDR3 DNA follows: TGTGCCAGCAGCTTGGGGACAGGCTATGGCTACACCTTC. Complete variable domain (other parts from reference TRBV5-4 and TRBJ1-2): ETGVTQSPTHLIKTRGQQVTLRCSSQSGHNTVSWYQQALGQGPQFIFQYYREEENGRGNFPPRFSGLQFPNYSSELNVNALELDDSALYLCASSLGTGYGYTFGSGTRLTVV.

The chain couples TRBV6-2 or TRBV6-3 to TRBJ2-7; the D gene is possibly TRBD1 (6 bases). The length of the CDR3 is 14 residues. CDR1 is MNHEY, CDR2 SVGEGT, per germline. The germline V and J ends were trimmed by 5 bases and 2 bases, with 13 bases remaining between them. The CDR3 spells CASSTTGNPYEQYF. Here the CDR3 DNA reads TGTGCCAGCAGTACTACAGGGAACCCCTACGAGCAGTACTTC.

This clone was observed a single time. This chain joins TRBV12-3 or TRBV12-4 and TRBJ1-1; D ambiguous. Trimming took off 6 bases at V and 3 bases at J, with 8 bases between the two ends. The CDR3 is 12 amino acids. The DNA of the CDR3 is TGTGCCAGCAGGCTGTATTACACTGAAGCTTTCTTT. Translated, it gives CASRLYYTEAFF.

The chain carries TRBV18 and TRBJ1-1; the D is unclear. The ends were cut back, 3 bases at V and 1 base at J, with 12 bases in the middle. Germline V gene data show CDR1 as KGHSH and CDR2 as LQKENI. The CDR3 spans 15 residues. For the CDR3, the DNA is TGTGCCAGCTCACCTTTGGGAAGTCGGAACACTGAAGCTTTCTTT. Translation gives CASSPLGSRNTEAFF. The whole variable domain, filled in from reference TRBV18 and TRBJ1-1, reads NAGVMQNPRHLVRRRGQEARLRCSPMKGHSHVYWYRQLPEEGLKFMVYLQKENIIDESGMPKERFSAEFPKEGPSILRIQQVVRGDSAAYFCASSPLGSRNTEAFFGQGTRLTVV.

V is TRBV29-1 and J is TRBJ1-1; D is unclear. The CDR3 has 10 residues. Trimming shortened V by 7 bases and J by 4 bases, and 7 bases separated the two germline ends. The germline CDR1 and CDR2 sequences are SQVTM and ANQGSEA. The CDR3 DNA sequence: TGCAGCGCCAAGGGCACTGAAGCTTTCTTT. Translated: CSAKGTEAFF.

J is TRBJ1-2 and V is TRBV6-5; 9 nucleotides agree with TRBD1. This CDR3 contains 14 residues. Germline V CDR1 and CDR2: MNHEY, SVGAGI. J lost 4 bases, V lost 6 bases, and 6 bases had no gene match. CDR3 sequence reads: CASRRGQGGYGYTF. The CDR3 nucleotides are TGTGCCAGCAGGAGGGGACAGGGAGGCTATGGCTACACCTTC.

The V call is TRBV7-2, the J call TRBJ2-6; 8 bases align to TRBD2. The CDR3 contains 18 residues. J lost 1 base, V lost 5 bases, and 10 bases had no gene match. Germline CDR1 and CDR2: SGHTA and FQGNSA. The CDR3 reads CASSPQESGGSGANVLTF. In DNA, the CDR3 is TGTGCCAGCAGCCCCCAGGAGAGCGGGGGTTCTGGGGCCAACGTCCTGACTTTC.

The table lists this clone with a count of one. The CDR3 DNA reads TGTGCCAACAAGCGGGGGCCGAGCACAGATACGCAGTATTTT. Its translation: CANKRGPSTDTQYF. The chain has TRBV2 and TRBJ2-3, with 8 bases matching TRBD2. Germline V gene sequence: CDR1 SNHLY, CDR2 FYNNEI. J gave up 0 bases and V 10 bases, and 6 bases lay outside the gene matches. The CDR3 loop spans 14 amino acids.

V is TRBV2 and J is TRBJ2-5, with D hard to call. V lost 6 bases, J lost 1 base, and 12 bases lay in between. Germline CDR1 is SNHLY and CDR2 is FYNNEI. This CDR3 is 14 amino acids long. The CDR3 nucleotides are TGTGCCAGCAGATACTACTCCGTCCAAGAGACCCAGTACTTC. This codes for CASRYYSVQETQYF.

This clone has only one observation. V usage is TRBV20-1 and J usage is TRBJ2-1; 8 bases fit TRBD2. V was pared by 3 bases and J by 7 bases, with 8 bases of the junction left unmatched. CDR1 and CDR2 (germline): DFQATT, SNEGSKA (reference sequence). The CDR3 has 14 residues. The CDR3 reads CSASSRGVLNEQFF. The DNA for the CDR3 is TGCAGTGCTAGTTCGCGGGGGGTCCTGAATGAGCAGTTCTTC.

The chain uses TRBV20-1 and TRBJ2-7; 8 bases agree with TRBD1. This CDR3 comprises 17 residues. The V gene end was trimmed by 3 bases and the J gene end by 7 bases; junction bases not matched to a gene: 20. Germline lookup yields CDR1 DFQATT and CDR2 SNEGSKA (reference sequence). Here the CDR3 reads CSASVRPPDRVGWEQYF. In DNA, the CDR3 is TGCAGTGCTAGTGTTAGACCACCGGACAGGGTGGGGTGGGAGCAGTACTTC.

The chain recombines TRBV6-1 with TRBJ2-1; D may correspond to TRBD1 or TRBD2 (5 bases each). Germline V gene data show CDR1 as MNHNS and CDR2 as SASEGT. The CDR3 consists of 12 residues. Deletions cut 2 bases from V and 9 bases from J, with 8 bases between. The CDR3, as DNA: TGTGCCAGCAGTGAAAGGGACCCTGAGCAGTTCTTC. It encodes CASSERDPEQFF.

CDR3 sequence (DNA): TGTGCCAGCTCACTTGACAGGGCAAGCTCCTATAATTCACCCCTCCACTTT. This gives the protein CASSLDRASSYNSPLHF. The chain uses TRBV18 and TRBJ1-6; 7 positions match TRBD1. Germline CDR1 reads KGHSH; CDR2 reads LQKENI. This CDR3 has 17 amino acids. V gave up 4 bases and J gave up 0 bases; unmatched junction bases: 6.

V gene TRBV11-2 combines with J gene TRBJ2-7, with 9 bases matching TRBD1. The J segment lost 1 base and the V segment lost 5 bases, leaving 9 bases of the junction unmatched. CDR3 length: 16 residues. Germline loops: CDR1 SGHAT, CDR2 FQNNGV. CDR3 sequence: CASSEPGQGTSYEQYF. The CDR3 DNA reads TGTGCCAGCAGCGAGCCGGGACAGGGTACGTCCTACGAGCAGTACTTC.